The subject of this entry is one T cell receptor (beta chain). How the authors handled the data: Counts of nucleated cells, estimated from reference gene primer amplification, were obtained. Measured with immunoSEQ multiplex PCR; TCRdb has only the in-frame clones, and not every one. V and J calls and clone size are given by that table; D and trimming were obtained from the DNA. The sample holds fewer than 55,000 clones, over 75% seen once. This CDR3 has 16 residues. In germline, CDR1 is KGHSH, CDR2 LQKENI. V was cut by 6 bases and J by 4 bases, with 18 bases left in between. The source of the sample is a study of blood T cell repertoires in COVID-19. As for the study in general: Some COVID-19 samples were acute and others convalescent; all came from the United States, Italy and Spain.

The chain is built from TRBV18 and TRBJ1-4; D perhaps matches TRBD1 (5 bases). This receptor was taken from a man between 45 and 60 years old with active COVID-19. The sequencing input was peripheral blood. The CDR3 spells CASSPPARGLNEKLFF. CDR3 DNA: TGTGCCAGCTCCCCTCCCGCCCGGGGACTTAATGAAAAACTGTTTTTT.